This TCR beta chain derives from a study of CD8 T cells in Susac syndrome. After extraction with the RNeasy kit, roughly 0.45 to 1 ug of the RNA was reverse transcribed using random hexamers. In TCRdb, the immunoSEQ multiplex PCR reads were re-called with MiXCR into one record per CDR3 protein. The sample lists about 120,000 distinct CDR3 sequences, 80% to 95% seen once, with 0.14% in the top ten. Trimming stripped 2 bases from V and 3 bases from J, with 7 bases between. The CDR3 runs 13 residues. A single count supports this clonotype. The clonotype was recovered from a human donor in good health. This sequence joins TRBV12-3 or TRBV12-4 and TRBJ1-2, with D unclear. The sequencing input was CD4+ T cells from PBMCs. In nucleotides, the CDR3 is TGTGCCAGCAGTTTAAGGACGTACTATGGCTACACCTTC. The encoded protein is CASSLRTYYGYTF.